Presented here are 28 T cell receptor beta chains from one specimen sequenced in a study of blood T cell repertoires in COVID-19. TCRdb's copy holds only in-frame clones and misses some; the assay was immunoSEQ multiplex PCR. The sample contains about 100,000 clones, 70% to 90% of which appear only once. Sample: peripheral blood. These receptor sequences come from an older woman with acute or convalescent COVID-19.

This chain links TRBV2 with TRBJ1-5; 7 bases map to TRBD1. The V gene end was trimmed by 7 bases and the J gene end by 3 bases; junction bases not matched to a gene: 3. CDR3 length equals 13 residues. Germline loops: CDR1 SNHLY, CDR2 FYNNEI. DNA for the CDR3: TGTGCCAGCAACACAGGGGTCAATCAGCCCCAGCATTTT. It codes for CASNTGVNQPQHF. The whole variable domain, remainder taken from reference TRBV2 and TRBJ1-5, is EPEVTQTPSHQVTQMGQEVILRCVPISNHLYFYWYRQILGQKVEFLVSFYNNEISEKSEIFDDQFSVERPDGSNFTLKIRSTKLEDSAMYFCASNTGVNQPQHFGDGTRLSIL.

This clone was observed a single time. This chain uses TRBV6-2 or TRBV6-3 with TRBJ1-4, with TRBD1 as a possible D gene (6 bases). The length of the CDR3 is 14 residues. Trimming cost V 5 bases and J 2 bases, with 9 bases left between them. CDR1 is MNHEY, CDR2 SVGEGT, per germline. CDR3 in amino acids: CASSDQGTNEKLFF. CDR3 sequence (DNA): TGTGCCAGCAGTGACCAGGGGACTAATGAAAAACTGTTTTTT.

The chain links TRBV9 to TRBJ2-3; unclear D gene. Trimming shortened V by 0 bases and J by 0 bases, and 11 bases separated the two germline ends. CDR1 is SGDLS, CDR2 YYNGEE, per germline. The CDR3 sequence is 16 residues long. This CDR3 is CASSVGSSASTDTQYF. CDR3 sequence (DNA): TGTGCCAGCAGCGTAGGTTCTAGTGCTAGCACAGATACGCAGTATTTT.

The chain uses TRBV28 and TRBJ2-5; a possible D gene is TRBD1 (6 bases). This CDR3 has 14 amino acids. Trimming left V 7 bases short and J 5 bases short, with 17 bases between. CDR1 and CDR2 from the germline V gene are MDHEN and SYDVKM. The CDR3 loop reads CASTPTGRAETQYF. CDR3 sequence (DNA): TGTGCCAGCACCCCGACAGGAAGGGCCGAGACCCAGTACTTC.

The sample holds a few counts of this clone. The CDR3 coding sequence is TGTGCCAGCAGTTTGACACAGGGGTATGGCTACACCTTC. It translates to CASSLTQGYGYTF. This chain uses TRBV12-3 or TRBV12-4 with TRBJ1-2; 7 positions match TRBD1. CDR3 length: 13 residues. Losses at the gene ends were 3 bases for V and 5 bases for J; bases not matched to a gene: 3.

The chain is built from TRBV19 and TRBJ2-6; D is undetermined. Between the trimmed V and J ends, which lost 3 bases and 4 bases, there was a span of 19 bases. CDR3 size: 18 residues. Germline CDR1 is LNHDA and CDR2 is SQIVND (reference sequence). The CDR3 nucleotides are TGTGCCAGTAGTATGTGGAGTGGCGTTTCTCGGGGGGCCAACGTCCTGACTTTC. This encodes CASSMWSGVSRGANVLTF.

Only a few counts were recorded for this clone. Within the sample, other DNA sequences also encode this same CDR3. The rearrangement joins TRBV5-1 to TRBJ1-1, with 7 bases that match TRBD1. This CDR3 spans 11 amino acids. V shed 10 bases, J shed 5 bases, and the junction held 5 bases outside the gene matches. In germline, CDR1 is SGHRS, CDR2 YFSETQ. CDR3 residues: CASRGETEAFF. DNA for the CDR3: TGCGCCTCCAGGGGGGAGACTGAAGCTTTCTTT.

The V gene is TRBV6-5, the J gene TRBJ2-2; 8 bases match TRBD1. From germline, CDR1 is MNHEY and CDR2 SVGAGI. The CDR3 length is 14 residues. J gave up 5 bases and V 6 bases, and 5 bases lay outside the gene matches. DNA for the CDR3: TGTGCCAGCAGACTACAGGGGGGAACCGGGGAGCTGTTTTTT. Its protein is CASRLQGGTGELFF.

V and J are TRBV5-1 and TRBJ1-1, with D hard to call. The V end lost 5 bases, the J end lost 4 bases, and 12 bases lay between the germline ends. Germline V gene sequence: CDR1 SGHRS, CDR2 YFSETQ. CDR3 length: 13 amino acids. The CDR3 loop is CASRRESGTEAFF. DNA for the CDR3: TGCGCCAGCAGACGTGAGTCGGGCACTGAAGCTTTCTTT.

CDR3 in DNA: TGTGCCAGCAGCCACAGCGGGAGTGGCTACAATGAGCAGTTCTTC. This gives the protein CASSHSGSGYNEQFF. The chain uses TRBV3-1 (or the pseudogene TRBV3-2) and TRBJ2-1; 8 bases are a match to TRBD2. Germline V gene sequence: CDR1 LGHDT, CDR2 YNNKEL (reference sequence). The CDR3 extends over 15 amino acids. The J segment lost 3 bases and the V segment lost 3 bases, leaving 4 bases of the junction unmatched.

V and J are TRBV6-5 and TRBJ1-5, with a tentative D call TRBD1 (6 bases). V was shortened by 5 bases and J by 3 bases, with 11 bases between the two germline ends. Germline V gene lookup returns CDR1 MNHEY and CDR2 SVGAGI. The CDR3 is 14 amino acids. In nucleotides, the CDR3 is TGTGCCAGCAGTCTGGACAGTCTCAATCAGCCCCAGCATTTT. As protein: CASSLDSLNQPQHF.

This chain joins TRBV7-6 and TRBJ2-7; no clear D gene. Germline loops: CDR1 SGHVS, CDR2 FNYEAQ. V was cut by 3 bases and J by 6 bases, with 18 bases left in between. The CDR3 consists of 15 residues. The CDR3 sequence: CASSLGPSAVSEQYV. In DNA, the CDR3 is TGTGCCAGCAGCTTGGGTCCTAGTGCAGTTAGCGAGCAGTACGTC.

The V and J genes are TRBV7-8 and TRBJ1-4; 9 nucleotides match TRBD1. CDR3 length equals 15 residues. CDR1 SGHVS and CDR2 FQNEAQ come from the germline V gene. The J segment lost 5 bases and the V segment lost 2 bases, leaving 3 bases of the junction unmatched. The CDR3: CASSLWTGVNEKLFF. CDR3 DNA: TGTGCCAGCAGCTTATGGACAGGGGTAAATGAAAAACTGTTTTTT.

As DNA, the CDR3 is TGTGCCAGCAGCCCCGAAGGACAGCTTGGAAACACCATATATTTT. This sequence encodes CASSPEGQLGNTIYF. The V and J genes are TRBV3-1 (or the pseudogene TRBV3-2) and TRBJ1-3, with a possible D match to TRBD1 (6 bases). This CDR3 contains 15 residues. The V gene's germline CDR1 is LGHDT and CDR2 YNNKEL (reference sequence). Deletions cut 4 bases from V and 3 bases from J, with 13 bases between.

The V and J genes are TRBV6-1 and TRBJ1-1; the D gene is possibly TRBD1 (5 bases). V lost 1 base to trimming and J lost 3 bases, with 12 bases between them. The CDR3 sequence is 15 residues long. From germline, CDR1 is MNHNS and CDR2 SASEGT. The CDR3 coding sequence is TGTGCCAGCAGTGAAGGTTTGTGGGGGGACACTGAAGCTTTCTTT. It yields the protein CASSEGLWGDTEAFF.

The genes are TRBV5-1 and TRBJ2-1, with TRBD1 identical over 10 bases. Unmatched junction bases numbered 7, after V lost 0 bases and J lost 7 bases. The CDR3 is 16 residues long. From germline, CDR1 is SGHRS and CDR2 YFSETQ. This chain's CDR3 is CASSLGDRGWANEQFF. CDR3 DNA: TGCGCCAGCAGCTTGGGGGACAGGGGATGGGCAAATGAGCAGTTCTTC.

V gene TRBV5-8 combines with J gene TRBJ2-7, with D maybe TRBD2 (7 bases). In germline, CDR1 is SGHTS, CDR2 YDEGEE. This CDR3 contains 13 residues. In nucleotides, the CDR3 is TGTGCGGGGGGCGGGAGTCCTGTCTACGAGCAGTACTTC. Its translation: CAGGGSPVYEQYF.

This clone was found once. The chain is built from TRBV6-6 and TRBJ1-2; D ambiguous. Trimming pared 4 bases from V and 10 bases from J, leaving 19 bases between. The CDR3 sequence is 14 residues long. Germline values: CDR1 MNHNY, CDR2 SVGAGI (reference sequence). The CDR3, as DNA: TGTGCCAGCAGTTTACGAGACTGGAACGATTTCTACACCTTC. Amino acids: CASSLRDWNDFYTF.

This clone was seen a single time. The V call is TRBV6-5, the J call TRBJ1-4, with 7 bases identical to TRBD1. V shed 5 bases and J 4 bases; nucleotides not matched to a gene: 4. Germline V lookup: CDR1 MNHEY, CDR2 SVGAGI. The CDR3 length is 14 residues. The CDR3 is CASSQGGGNEKLFF. CDR3 DNA sequence: TGTGCCAGCAGTCAGGGGGGCGGTAATGAAAAACTGTTTTTT.

This clone was detected once. The genes are TRBV19 and TRBJ2-5; perhaps TRBD2 as D (6 bases). CDR3 size: 14 residues. The germline V gene has CDR1 LNHDA and CDR2 SQIVND (reference sequence). The ends were cut back, 4 bases at V and 7 bases at J, with 16 bases in the middle. CDR3 DNA: TGTGCCAGTAGTAGCGGGGCCGGGATAGGGACCCAGTACTTC. Translated: CASSSGAGIGTQYF. The full variable domain, with the rest looked up from reference TRBV19 and TRBJ2-5, is DGGITQSPKYLFRKEGQNVTLSCEQNLNHDAMYWYRQDPGQGLRLIYYSQIVNDFQKGDIAEGYSVSREKKESFPLTVTSAQKNPTAFYLCASSSGAGIGTQYFGPGTRLLVL.

The V gene is TRBV28, the J gene TRBJ2-7, with 8 positions matching TRBD2. Germline values: CDR1 MDHEN, CDR2 SYDVKM. Losses at the gene ends were 5 bases for V and 5 bases for J; bases not matched to a gene: 11. This CDR3 is 15 amino acids long. The CDR3 loop is CASSLAGETRNEQYF. The CDR3 DNA is TGTGCCAGCAGTCTAGCGGGCGAGACCCGCAACGAGCAGTACTTC.

The chain employs TRBV30 and TRBJ1-5, with D tentatively TRBD1 (5 bases). The germline CDR1 and CDR2 sequences are GTSNPN and SVGIG (reference sequence). Trimming pared 1 base from V and 2 bases from J, leaving 9 bases between. The CDR3 contains 14 residues. CDR3 coding DNA: TGTGCCTGGAGTGCAGGGATTGGCAATCAGCCCCAGCATTTT. Protein sequence: CAWSAGIGNQPQHF.

V is TRBV28 and J is TRBJ2-4; 13 bases fit TRBD2. V dropped 5 bases and J dropped 0; count of bases not matched to a gene: 10. The germline gives CDR1 MDHEN, CDR2 SYDVKM. This CDR3 spans 19 amino acids. The CDR3 DNA follows: TGTGCCAGCAGTCCCACGACTAGCGGGAGGCCTCTAGCCAAAAACATTCAGTACTTC. Amino acids: CASSPTTSGRPLAKNIQYF.

This clone has just a few counts. V usage is TRBV5-1 and J usage is TRBJ1-1; 7 bases line up with TRBD1. With V trimmed by 4 bases and J by 0 bases, 9 bases remained unmatched. CDR3 length: 16 amino acids. CDR1 is SGHRS, CDR2 YFSETQ, per germline. Here the CDR3 DNA reads TGCGCCAGCAGCCTGGGACAGCCGAGTATGAACACTGAAGCTTTCTTT. It is translated as CASSLGQPSMNTEAFF. Full variable domain (remainder filled in from reference TRBV5-1 and TRBJ1-1): KAGVTQTPRYLIKTRGQQVTLSCSPISGHRSVSWYQQTPGQGLQFLFEYFSETQRNKGNFPGRFSGRQFSNSRSEMNVSTLELGDSALYLCASSLGQPSMNTEAFFGQGTRLTVV.

Here the CDR3 DNA reads TGTGCCAGCAGTTTTGGCAGGGCTTATAATTCACCCCTCCACTTT. Residues: CASSFGRAYNSPLHF. The J gene is TRBJ1-6, the V gene TRBV28; tentatively, D is TRBD1 (5 bases). This CDR3 is 15 amino acids long. Germline lookup yields CDR1 MDHEN and CDR2 SYDVKM. V shed 3 bases and J shed 4 bases, with 10 bases lying between them.

This sequence joins TRBV6-5 and TRBJ1-4; D possibly corresponds to TRBD1 (6 bases). The germline V gene has CDR1 MNHEY and CDR2 SVGAGI. This CDR3 spans 14 amino acids. Trimming left V 6 bases short and J 8 bases short, with 16 bases between. CDR3: CASRGGGGGEKLFF. DNA of the CDR3: TGTGCCAGCAGGGGAGGGGGAGGAGGCGAAAAACTGTTTTTT.

V usage is TRBV6-1 and J usage is TRBJ2-1; possible D gene TRBD1, 6 bases. Trimming stripped 4 bases from V and 1 base from J, with 14 bases between. CDR3 length: 16 amino acids. Germline V gives CDR1 MNHNS, CDR2 SASEGT. The CDR3 region is CASSVEGQGSYNEQFF. The CDR3 coding sequence is TGTGCCAGCAGTGTTGAGGGGCAGGGGTCCTACAATGAGCAGTTCTTC.

V is TRBV5-1 and J is TRBJ1-1; possibly TRBD1 for D (5 bases). This CDR3 is built from 15 residues. Trimming took 1 base from V and 5 from J, leaving 15 bases between them. In germline, CDR1 is SGHRS, CDR2 YFSETQ. The chain's CDR3 is CASSLQMGGETEAFF. The CDR3 DNA reads TGCGCCAGCAGCTTGCAGATGGGAGGGGAGACTGAAGCTTTCTTT.